This is a list of T cell receptor beta chains from one sample in a study of shared clonotypes between healthy human individuals. Libraries were prepared by immunoSEQ multiplex PCR; TCRdb keeps only in-frame clonotypes and omits some of them. The sample contains about 820,000 clones, 80% to 95% of which appear only once. Sequenced material: naive CD8+ T cells sorted from blood. The receptors were sampled from a man aged 25 to 40 in good health. Both conserved end residues are part of each CDR3. D genes are given only for firm matches. The listing skips clone size in some rows; elsewhere it reads once, few, many or a size class.

v_gene	abundance	j_gene	d_gene	CDR3aa	CDR3nt
TRBV4-1	-	TRBJ1-1	-	CASSQGQGISTEAFF	TGCGCCAGCAGCCAAGGGCAGGGAATTAGCACTGAAGCTTTCTTT
TRBV7-2	-	TRBJ2-3	-	CASSSISTDTQYF	TGTGCCAGCAGCTCGATTAGCACAGATACGCAGTATTTT
TRBV29-1	-	TRBJ2-3	TRBD1	CSVVYGTELTDTQYF	TGCAGCGTAGTATACGGGACAGAGCTCACAGATACGCAGTATTTT
TRBV18	once	TRBJ1-5	TRBD1	CASSDVTGGYSNQPQHF	TGTGCCAGCTCCGATGTGACAGGGGGTTATAGCAATCAGCCCCAGCATTTT
TRBV11-2	-	TRBJ1-1	TRBD1	CASSFQGEDTEAFF	TGTGCCAGCAGCTTCCAGGGGGAGGACACTGAAGCTTTCTTT
TRBV9	-	TRBJ2-5	-	CASSRWGDETQYF	TGTGCCAGCAGTCGGTGGGGGGATGAGACCCAGTACTTC
TRBV6-5	-	TRBJ2-2	-	CASSYAPSGSGELFF	TGTGCCAGCAGTTACGCCCCCTCAGGGTCCGGGGAGCTGTTTTTT
TRBV29-1	-	TRBJ2-7	-	CSVEGVLSYEQYF	TGCAGCGTTGAAGGGGTATTATCCTACGAGCAGTACTTC
TRBV9	-	TRBJ1-2	TRBD1	CASSGTGQRGDGYTF	TGTGCCAGCAGCGGGACAGGGCAAAGGGGGGATGGCTACACCTTC
TRBV27	-	TRBJ2-2	-	CASQIGPATGELFF	TGTGCCAGCCAAATCGGACCGGCCACCGGGGAGCTGTTTTTT
TRBV14	-	TRBJ2-1	-	CASSQVNYRNEQFF	TGTGCCAGCAGCCAAGTAAATTACCGGAATGAGCAGTTCTTC
TRBV7-9	-	TRBJ2-7	TRBD1	CASSLGQGQGIMKQYF	TGTGCCAGCAGCTTAGGTCAGGGACAGGGGATTATGAAGCAGTACTTC
TRBV5-1	-	TRBJ2-3	-	CASSLGAGIHTDTQYF	TGCGCCAGCAGCTTGGGGGCCGGGATTCACACAGATACGCAGTATTTT
TRBV7-2	-	TRBJ2-2	-	CASSLAGMELFF	TGTGCCAGCAGCTTAGCTGGGATGGAGCTGTTTTTT
TRBV5-1	-	TRBJ2-1	TRBD2	CASSGGLAGLSSYNEQFF	TGCGCCAGCAGCGGCGGACTAGCGGGCCTTAGCTCCTACAATGAGCAGTTCTTC
TRBV27	-	TRBJ1-2	-	CASSLSPPSFYGYTF	TGTGCCAGCAGTTTATCTCCTCCCTCCTTCTATGGCTACACCTTC
TRBV2	once	TRBJ2-3	TRBD1	CASSGWDSVADTQYF	TGTGCCAGCAGTGGATGGGACAGTGTAGCAGATACGCAGTATTTT
TRBV29-1	few	TRBJ2-3	TRBD1	CSVEAGQVTDTQYF	TGCAGCGTTGAGGCGGGACAGGTCACAGATACGCAGTATTTT
TRBV28	-	TRBJ2-7	-	CASRTVAQGSYEQYF	TGTGCCAGCAGGACCGTGGCACAAGGTTCCTACGAGCAGTACTTC
TRBV4-3	-	TRBJ2-3	-	CASSQDRRDRGTDTQYF	TGCGCCAGCAGCCAAGATCGTAGGGATAGGGGCACAGATACGCAGTATTTT
TRBV7-9	once	TRBJ2-7	-	CASSSLIGDPYEQYF	TGTGCCAGCAGCAGTCTCATAGGGGACCCCTACGAGCAGTACTTC
TRBV6-5	-	TRBJ2-5	-	CASSYSSSAFEETQYF	TGTGCCAGCAGTTACTCCAGTTCCGCCTTCGAAGAGACCCAGTACTTC
TRBV13	-	TRBJ2-7	TRBD2	CASSLGLAGYEQYF	TGTGCCAGCAGCTTAGGACTAGCGGGCTACGAGCAGTACTTC
TRBV6-1	many	TRBJ2-2	TRBD1	CASSRDRGGAGELFF	TGTGCCAGCAGCCGGGACAGGGGTGGGGCCGGGGAGCTGTTTTTT
TRBV5-4	-	TRBJ2-7	-	CASSLPGQAFYEQYF	TGTGCCAGCAGCTTGCCGGGACAAGCTTTCTACGAGCAGTACTTC
TRBV5-4	-	TRBJ2-7	TRBD1	CASSLVGTGSNYEQYF	TGTGCCAGCAGCTTGGTGGGGACAGGGTCAAACTACGAGCAGTACTTC
TRBV27	-	TRBJ1-5	-	CASSPSGIGRPQHF	TGTGCCAGCAGTCCTTCAGGGATCGGTCGGCCCCAGCATTTT
TRBV18	-	TRBJ2-5	TRBD1	CATKGPGGSLETQYF	TGTGCCACCAAGGGGCCAGGGGGATCATTGGAGACCCAGTACTTC
TRBV14	-	TRBJ2-1	-	CASSSKPGRRDNEQFF	TGTGCCAGCAGTTCCAAACCCGGACGTAGGGACAATGAGCAGTTCTTC
TRBV10-2	-	TRBJ1-3	-	CASSDDRGNTIYF	TGCGCCAGCAGTGACGACAGGGGAAACACCATATATTTT
TRBV7-9	-	TRBJ1-4	-	CASFDRNNEKLFF	TGTGCCAGCTTCGACAGGAACAATGAAAAACTGTTTTTT
TRBV27	-	TRBJ1-5	-	CASSPSAGDSNQPQHF	TGTGCCAGCAGTCCCTCAGCGGGGGATAGCAATCAGCCCCAGCATTTT
TRBV29-1	-	TRBJ2-3	TRBD2	CSVELGLAGVLDTQYF	TGCAGCGTTGAACTCGGACTAGCGGGAGTATTAGATACGCAGTATTTT
TRBV29-1	-	TRBJ2-3	-	CSVAGDRTDTQYF	TGCAGCGTTGCAGGGGACCGCACAGATACGCAGTATTTT
TRBV2	few	TRBJ2-4	TRBD2	CASSSVDGWREDGKNIQYF	TGTGCCAGCAGCAGTGTGGACGGTTGGCGGGAGGATGGCAAAAACATTCAGTACTTC
TRBV25-1	-	TRBJ1-4	-	CASSDLGKGRGEKLFF	TGTGCCAGCAGTGACCTCGGGAAGGGACGAGGAGAAAAACTGTTTTTT
TRBV2	-	TRBJ2-2	-	CAIHPCLENSTGELFF	TGTGCCATCCACCCGTGTCTAGAGAATAGCACCGGGGAGCTGTTTTTT
TRBV7-9	-	TRBJ2-5	TRBD2	CASTLAGPVGETQYF	TGTGCCAGCACCCTAGCGGGGCCGGTCGGGGAGACCCAGTACTTC
TRBV2	-	TRBJ1-4	-	CASSVKDRTNEKLFF	TGTGCCAGCAGTGTAAAGGACAGAACAAATGAAAAACTGTTTTTT
TRBV25-1	-	TRBJ2-3	-	CASSEGPGSTDTQYF	TGTGCCAGCAGTGAAGGCCCTGGTAGCACAGATACGCAGTATTTT
TRBV7-9	-	TRBJ2-1	TRBD2	CASSRGGGLAGGDEQFF	TGTGCCAGCAGCCGGGGGGGTGGACTAGCGGGAGGAGATGAGCAGTTCTTC
TRBV11-2	-	TRBJ2-7	-	CASSFAGLSYEQYF	TGTGCCAGCAGCTTTGCAGGCTTATCCTACGAGCAGTACTTC
TRBV19	-	TRBJ2-7	-	CASNPENSYEQYF	TGTGCCAGTAACCCGGAGAACTCCTACGAGCAGTACTTC
TRBV7-9	-	TRBJ1-2	-	CASSLSDRCEDF	TGTGCCAGCAGCTTAAGTGACCGGTGTGAGGATTTC
TRBV15	few	TRBJ1-5	-	CATSRGAKGPVEPQHF	TGTGCCACCAGCAGAGGAGCCAAGGGACCTGTGGAGCCCCAGCATTTT
TRBV19	-	TRBJ2-7	-	CASSIGGQDLDYEQYF	TGTGCCAGTAGTATTGGTGGGCAGGATCTTGACTACGAGCAGTACTTC
TRBV10-3	-	TRBJ2-1	-	CAVTNTGGVMDEQFF	TGTGCCGTAACAAACACGGGTGGGGTGATGGATGAGCAGTTCTTC
TRBV9	-	TRBJ2-3	-	CASSVGGRTDTQYF	TGTGCCAGCAGCGTTGGGGGCCGCACAGATACGCAGTATTTT
TRBV19	once	TRBJ2-4	-	CASSMSLAIDIQYF	TGTGCCAGTAGTATGTCTCTAGCGATAGACATTCAGTACTTC
TRBV27	-	TRBJ2-7	TRBD2	CASSAGLAGFYEQYF	TGTGCCAGCAGCGCTGGACTAGCGGGCTTCTACGAGCAGTACTTC
TRBV10-3	-	TRBJ2-7	-	CAISEVGSFYEQYF	TGTGCCATCAGTGAGGTAGGAAGTTTCTACGAGCAGTACTTC
TRBV7-9	-	TRBJ2-2	TRBD2	CASSLTSGATGELFF	TGTGCCAGCAGCTTGACTAGCGGGGCCACCGGGGAGCTGTTTTTT
TRBV27	-	TRBJ1-1	TRBD1	CASKTGLLNTEAFF	TGTGCCAGCAAGACAGGGTTATTGAACACTGAAGCTTTCTTT
TRBV7-2	-	TRBJ1-2	-	CASSLAARIELHGYTF	TGTGCCAGCAGCTTAGCGGCCAGGATTGAACTCCATGGCTACACCTTC
TRBV10-3	-	TRBJ2-7	-	CAIRDTEGTYEQYF	TGTGCCATCCGTGACACGGAAGGGACCTACGAGCAGTACTTC